This T cell receptor (beta chain) was documented in a study of shared clonotypes between healthy human individuals. Trimming removed 6 bases at V and 8 bases at J, with 17 bases between. The length of the CDR3 is 14 residues. Per the germline V gene, CDR1 is MNHEY and CDR2 is SVGAGI. Assay: immunoSEQ multiplex PCR; the TCRdb copy retains only in-frame clones and omits some. The table includes roughly 640,000 clones, about 97% detected once. The V and J genes are TRBV6-5 and TRBJ2-1; D possibly corresponds to TRBD1 (5 bases). This TCR derives from a woman aged 25 to 39 in good health. Source material: naive CD4+ T cells sorted from blood. Specified subset: CD45RA+ positively selected. In DNA, the CDR3 is TGTGCCAGCAGCCCCTGGTCAGGGCCTTATGAGCAGTTCTTC. As protein: CASSPWSGPYEQFF.